The T cell receptor (beta chain) under discussion was sequenced for a study of post-analysis software for immune sequencing data. Study-level information: The courses of disease that were included comprised relapsing-remitting, secondary progressive and progressive-relapsing multiple sclerosis. General observations from the study: Normalized Chao1 diversity was significantly lower in multiple sclerosis patients than in controls. There were a few TRBV segments more frequent in patients than controls, and TRBV5-6, TRBV5-1 and TRBV20-1 were among them.

V was clipped by 5 bases and J by 7 bases, with 16 bases between them. CDR3 size: 14 residues. From germline, CDR1 is SGHRS and CDR2 YFSETQ. Unique-molecular-identifier-tagged TCR beta cDNA libraries were used. TCRdb independently ran MiXCR on the PCR reads; one entry per CDR3 protein. Of a few hundred thousand distinct CDR3 sequences in the sample, approximately 38% are singletons; the top ten hold about an eighth. This clonotype was seen a few times. Its specificity is unknown. The chain joins TRBV5-1 to TRBJ2-1, with a tentative D call TRBD2 (5 bases). This clonotype was sampled from a girl aged 10-17 years with multiple sclerosis. The sequencing input was blood. CDR3 amino acids: CASSPSGRDNEQFF. The CDR3 nucleotides are TGCGCCAGCAGTCCCAGCGGAAGAGATAATGAGCAGTTCTTC.